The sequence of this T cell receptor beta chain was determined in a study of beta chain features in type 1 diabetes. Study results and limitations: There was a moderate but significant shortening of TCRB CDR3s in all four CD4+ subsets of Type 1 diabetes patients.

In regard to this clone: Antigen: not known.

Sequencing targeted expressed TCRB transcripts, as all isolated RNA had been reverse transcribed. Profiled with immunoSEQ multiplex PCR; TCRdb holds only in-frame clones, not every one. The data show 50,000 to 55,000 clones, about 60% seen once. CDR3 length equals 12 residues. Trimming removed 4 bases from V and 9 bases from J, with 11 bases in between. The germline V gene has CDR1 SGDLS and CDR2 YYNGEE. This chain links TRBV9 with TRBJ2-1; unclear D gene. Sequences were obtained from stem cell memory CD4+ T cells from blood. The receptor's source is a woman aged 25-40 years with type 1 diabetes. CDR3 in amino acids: CASSLDRSEQFF. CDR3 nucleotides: TGTGCCAGCAGCCTTGACCGGAGTGAGCAGTTCTTC.